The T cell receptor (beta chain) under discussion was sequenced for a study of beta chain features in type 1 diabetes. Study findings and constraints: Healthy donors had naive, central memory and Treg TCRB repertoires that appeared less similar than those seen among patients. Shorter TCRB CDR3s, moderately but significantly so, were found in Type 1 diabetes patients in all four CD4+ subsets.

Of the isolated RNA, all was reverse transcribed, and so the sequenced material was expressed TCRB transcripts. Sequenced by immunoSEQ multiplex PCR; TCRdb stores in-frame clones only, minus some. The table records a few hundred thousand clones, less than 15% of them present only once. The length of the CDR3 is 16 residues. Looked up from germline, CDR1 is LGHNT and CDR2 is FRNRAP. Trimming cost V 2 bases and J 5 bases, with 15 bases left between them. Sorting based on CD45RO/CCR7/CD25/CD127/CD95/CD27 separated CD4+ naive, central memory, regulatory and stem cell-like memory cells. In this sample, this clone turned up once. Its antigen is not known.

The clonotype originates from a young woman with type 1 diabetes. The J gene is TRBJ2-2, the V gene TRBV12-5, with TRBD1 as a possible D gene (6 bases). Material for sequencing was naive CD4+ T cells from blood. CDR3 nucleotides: TGTGCTAGTGGTTTGATCATATCCGGGACAACCGGGGAGCTGTTTTTT. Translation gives CASGLIISGTTGELFF.